The 26 T cell receptor beta chains in this list originate from one sample, sequenced in a study of blood T cell repertoires in COVID-19. Sequencing used immunoSEQ multiplex PCR; TCRdb keeps in-frame clones, though not all of them. Of 200,000 to 250,000 clones listed, roughly 88% are singletons. Sequenced input: PBMCs or T cells enriched from blood (not recorded which). All receptors derive from a woman aged 25-40 years who had been exposed to COVID-19.

This clone was seen only once. This sequence joins TRBV5-1 and TRBJ2-1; 8 nucleotides line up with TRBD2. This CDR3 has 15 residues. V lost 1 base, J lost 7 bases, and 7 bases stayed unmatched. Per germline, CDR1 SGHRS and CDR2 YFSETQ. CDR3 sequence: CASSLSGLESNEQFF. As DNA, the CDR3 is TGCGCCAGCAGCTTGTCGGGACTAGAGAGTAATGAGCAGTTCTTC.

The chain is built from TRBV19 and TRBJ2-6; the match to TRBD1 covers 10 bases. Germline V CDR1 and CDR2: LNHDA, SQIVND (reference sequence). The CDR3 has 17 amino acids. V dropped 8 bases and J dropped 0; count of bases not matched to a gene: 7. CDR3 loop: CASGRTGGGSGANVLTF. Written as DNA, the CDR3 is TGTGCCAGTGGCAGGACAGGGGGTGGCTCTGGGGCCAACGTCCTGACTTTC.

This chain joins TRBV30 and TRBJ2-7, with D maybe TRBD2 (5 bases). V lost 5 bases, J lost 6 bases, and 11 bases lay in between. CDR1 and CDR2 from the germline V gene are GTSNPN and SVGIG (reference sequence). The CDR3 length is 11 residues. The CDR3 protein is CAWGRRGEQYF. CDR3 nucleotides: TGTGCCTGGGGGAGAAGAGGCGAGCAGTACTTC.

The V and J genes are TRBV15 and TRBJ2-7; possible D gene TRBD2, 6 bases. Trimming shortened V by 0 bases and J by 5 bases, and 26 bases separated the two germline ends. The CDR3 contains 19 residues. Germline V lookup: CDR1 LNHNV, CDR2 YYDKDF (reference sequence). The CDR3 loop reads CATSRDGIGPGGIGNEQYF. Written as DNA, the CDR3 is TGTGCCACCAGCAGAGATGGGATAGGGCCTGGCGGGATAGGTAACGAGCAGTACTTC.

This clone showed up just once. V is TRBV19 and J is TRBJ2-5; possible D gene TRBD2, 5 bases. Deletions cut 9 bases from V and 1 base from J, with 18 bases between. The CDR3 has 15 amino acids. CDR1 is LNHDA and CDR2 is SQIVND in the germline V gene (reference sequence). CDR3 coding DNA: TGTGCCAGCCAGAGAGTTGGCGGGCTCCAAGAGACCCAGTACTTC. Protein sequence: CASQRVGGLQETQYF.

This clone was detected only once. The J gene is TRBJ2-2, the V gene TRBV9; 14 bases match TRBD2. Germline CDR1 SGDLS, CDR2 YYNGEE. The CDR3 loop spans 20 amino acids. V lost 6 bases and J lost 3; bases outside the gene matches: 16. CDR3 in amino acids: CASTYPETSGRVGDTGELFF. The CDR3 DNA reads TGTGCCAGCACCTACCCTGAGACTAGCGGGAGGGTAGGGGACACCGGGGAGCTGTTTTTT.

Worth noting for this clone: Compared with germline, one end of the junction differs, possibly owing to a read error. The chain joins TRBV2 to TRBJ1-3, with a tentative D call TRBD1 (5 bases). The CDR3 sequence is 17 residues long. CDR1 SNHLY and CDR2 FYNNEI come from the germline V gene. The CDR3 region is CASREGVRETSGNTIYF. In nucleotides, the CDR3 is TGTGCCAGCAGGGAAGGGGTGAGGGAAACCTCTGGAAACACCATATATTTT.

This clone was picked up a small number of times. The rearrangement uses TRBV2 and TRBJ1-2; no firm D call. This CDR3 is built from 17 residues. Trimming left V 0 bases short and J 7 bases short, with 21 bases between. The germline CDR1 and CDR2 sequences are SNHLY and FYNNEI. CDR3 sequence: CASSEAPPSRSTGGYTF. Written as DNA, the CDR3 is TGTGCCAGCAGTGAAGCTCCCCCGTCTCGGTCGACGGGTGGCTACACCTTC.

The genes are TRBV6-1 and TRBJ1-2; possible D gene TRBD1, 6 bases. Trimming left V 3 bases short and J 4 bases short, with 12 bases between. This CDR3 contains 14 residues. The germline V gene encodes CDR1 MNHNS and CDR2 SASEGT. The CDR3 loop reads CASSDSGQSYGYTF. DNA of the CDR3: TGTGCCAGCAGTGATTCAGGACAGAGCTATGGCTACACCTTC.

This rearrangement joins TRBV5-4 to TRBJ2-1, with 11 bases identical to TRBD2. This CDR3 is built from 14 residues. Looked up from germline, CDR1 is SGHNT and CDR2 is YYREEE (reference sequence). J lost 7 bases, V lost 3 bases, and 3 bases had no gene match. The DNA of the CDR3 is TGTGCCAGCAGCTGGGCTAGCGGGGGGAATGAGCAGTTCTTC. Its translation is CASSWASGGNEQFF.

The V call is TRBV7-8, the J call TRBJ1-6; the D gene is possibly TRBD1 (6 bases). V lost 3 bases to trimming and J lost 8 bases, with 11 bases between them. Germline V lookup: CDR1 SGHVS, CDR2 FQNEAQ. The CDR3 length is 14 residues. For the CDR3, the DNA is TGTGCCAGCAGCTTGAACAGGGTCGATTCACCCCTCCACTTT. Translating it yields CASSLNRVDSPLHF.

V usage is TRBV10-2 and J usage is TRBJ2-7; the D gene is possibly TRBD1 (5 bases). CDR1 and CDR2 from the germline V gene are WSHSY and SAAADI. The CDR3 totals 15 residues. The V gene lost 6 bases and the J gene lost 0 bases, with 15 bases spanning the gap. CDR3 region: CASRDRLRDSYEQYF. The CDR3 region has the DNA TGCGCCAGCAGGGATCGTCTCAGGGACTCCTACGAGCAGTACTTC.

This chain connects TRBV6-5 to TRBJ2-1, with 13 positions matching TRBD2. The CDR3 has 15 residues. V trimming: 5 bases; J trimming: 8 bases; junction bases outside the gene matches: 6. Germline CDR1 MNHEY, CDR2 SVGAGI. CDR3 region: CASSRTSGSAYEQFF. The DNA of the CDR3 is TGTGCCAGCAGTAGGACTAGCGGGAGTGCATATGAGCAGTTCTTC.

J is TRBJ2-2 and V is TRBV4-1; 8 bases match TRBD2. The CDR3 totals 15 residues. The V gene's germline CDR1 is MGHRA and CDR2 YSYEKL. The ends lost 3 bases at V and 2 bases at J; junction bases unmatched: 2. This CDR3 reads CASSQREVNTGELFF. The CDR3 nucleotides read TGCGCCAGCAGCCAGCGGGAGGTTAACACCGGGGAGCTGTTTTTT.

The gene calls are TRBV3-1 (or the pseudogene TRBV3-2) and TRBJ1-1; possible D gene TRBD1, 5 bases. The germline V gene encodes CDR1 LGHDT and CDR2 YNNKEL (reference sequence). The ends were cut back, 3 bases at V and 1 base at J, with 9 bases in the middle. The CDR3 consists of 14 residues. The CDR3 DNA reads TGTGCCAGCAGCCAGGGGGGAAAGAACACTGAAGCTTTCTTT. It is translated as CASSQGGKNTEAFF.

This clone occurred once. The chain uses TRBV6-2 or TRBV6-3 and TRBJ2-7, with D possibly being TRBD1 (6 bases). There are 14 residues in the CDR3. Between the trimmed V and J ends, which lost 5 bases and 7 bases, there was a span of 18 bases. Germline assignment: CDR1 MNHEY and CDR2 SVGEGT. The CDR3 sequence is CASSMDRSRLEQYF. The CDR3 coding sequence is TGTGCCAGCAGTATGGACAGATCCCGATTGGAGCAGTACTTC.

This clone was seen many times. The rearrangement joins TRBV2 to TRBJ2-4; D remains ambiguous. Germline V gives CDR1 SNHLY, CDR2 FYNNEI. Trimming pared 3 bases from V and 9 bases from J, leaving 12 bases between. The CDR3 loop spans 13 amino acids. The CDR3: CASSDGPPAIQYF. CDR3 bases: TGTGCCAGCAGTGACGGTCCTCCTGCCATTCAGTACTTC.

The gene calls are TRBV7-9 and TRBJ2-1, with TRBD2 matching 9 bases. CDR3 length: 16 residues. CDR1 is SEHNR, CDR2 FQNEAQ, per germline (reference sequence). V shed 8 bases, J shed 3 bases, and the junction held 11 bases outside the gene matches. The CDR3 DNA is TGTGCCAGCTCAAATCGTGGCGGGAGGGACTACAATGAGCAGTTCTTC. Its protein is CASSNRGGRDYNEQFF.

V usage is TRBV29-1 and J usage is TRBJ2-1; D call uncertain. V lost 4 bases and J 5 bases, leaving 3 bases between the germline ends. From germline, CDR1 is SQVTM and CDR2 ANQGSEA. The CDR3 has 10 amino acids. The CDR3, as DNA: TGCAGCGTTGTAAACAATGAGCAGTTCTTC. This gives the protein CSVVNNEQFF.

The rearrangement joins TRBV2 to TRBJ1-1, with D possibly being TRBD1 (5 bases). V was cut by 5 bases and J by 7 bases, with 17 bases left in between. CDR1 and CDR2 from the germline V gene are SNHLY and FYNNEI. The CDR3 sequence is 14 residues long. The chain's CDR3 is CASSHTRVRGEAFF. CDR3 nucleotides: TGTGCCAGCAGTCATACCAGGGTGCGGGGTGAAGCTTTCTTT.

This clone was counted once. This chain uses TRBV5-1 with TRBJ2-5; 14 positions agree with TRBD2. This CDR3 is 16 amino acids long. CDR1 is SGHRS and CDR2 is YFSETQ in the germline V gene. The junction had 8 bases not matched to a gene; V was cut back by 4 bases and J by 6 bases. CDR3 bases: TGCGCCAGCAGCAACGGGACTAGCGGGAGTCTAAAGACCCAGTACTTC. As protein: CASSNGTSGSLKTQYF.

CDR3 region: CASSLPDGYTF. The CDR3 DNA reads as TGTGCCAGCAGTTTACCTGATGGCTACACCTTC. This chain joins TRBV28 and TRBJ1-2; D remains ambiguous. The V gene's germline CDR1 is MDHEN and CDR2 SYDVKM. V lost 2 bases and J 6 bases, leaving 4 bases between the germline ends. The CDR3 is 11 amino acids.

V is TRBV30 and J is TRBJ1-1, with TRBD1 matching 8 bases. V lost 3 bases and J lost 1; bases outside the gene matches: 4. This CDR3 is built from 14 residues. Germline V gene lookup returns CDR1 GTSNPN and CDR2 SVGIG (reference sequence). The CDR3 DNA follows: TGTGCCTGGAGAACCGGACAGGGGAACACTGAAGCTTTCTTT. Protein sequence: CAWRTGQGNTEAFF.

J is TRBJ2-3 and V is TRBV2, with TRBD2 matching over 8 bases. This CDR3 region has 14 residues. V lost 9 bases to trimming and J lost 3 bases; unmatched junction nucleotides: 8. Germline CDR1 is SNHLY and CDR2 is FYNNEI. CDR3 sequence reads: CARVPPGGTDTQYF. DNA of the CDR3: TGTGCCAGGGTGCCCCCGGGAGGGACAGATACGCAGTATTTT.

In its sample, this clone was seen once. V and J are TRBV6-5 and TRBJ1-2, with 9 bases aligning to TRBD1. The CDR3 is 14 amino acids. Germline loops: CDR1 MNHEY, CDR2 SVGAGI. With 5 bases clipped from V and 5 bases from J, the junction kept 6 bases outside the gene matches. CDR3 bases: TGTGCCAGCAGTCGGACAGGGGCGAGGTATGGCTACACCTTC. Translated: CASSRTGARYGYTF.

CDR3 DNA: TGTGCCAGCAGTTCCGGGACTAGCGGTGCAGATACGCAGTATTTT. The encoded protein is CASSSGTSGADTQYF. The chain joins TRBV6-5 to TRBJ2-3; 11 bases are a match to TRBD2. J lost 4 bases, V lost 4 bases, and 4 bases had no gene match. Per the germline V gene, CDR1 is MNHEY and CDR2 is SVGAGI. This CDR3 is 15 amino acids long.